The clone carrying this T cell receptor (beta chain) has a handful of counts. These data are taken from a study of blood T cell repertoires in COVID-19. Study background: Sample material is recorded as cDNA or gDNA derived from T cells, B-cell-depleted T cells, or PBMCs.

Clones were sequenced by immunoSEQ multiplex PCR, and TCRdb holds only the in-frame ones, with some missing. The sample carries roughly 150,000 clones, more than 75% recorded once. Germline trimming cut 4 bases from V and 7 bases from J; bases unmatched to any gene: 8. Germline CDR1 SNHLY, CDR2 FYNNEI. There are 14 residues in the CDR3. The source material was peripheral blood. V is TRBV2 and J is TRBJ1-2; 8 bases line up with TRBD1. The sequence was collected from a woman aged 80 or older with COVID-19, enrolled during active disease. CDR3 residues: CASSVVDRDSGYTF. CDR3 nucleotide sequence: TGTGCCAGCAGTGTTGTGGACAGGGACTCTGGCTACACCTTC.